A selection of T cell receptor beta chains follows, all from one sample in a study of CD8+CD57+ T cells in acquired aplastic anemia. TCRdb ran MiXCR on the reads and lists one entry per CDR3 protein. The sample has 200,000 or so distinct CDR3 sequences, roughly 64% seen once. Specimen: sorted CD4+, CD8+, or CD8+CD57+ T cells (not recorded which) from PBMCs. These receptors originate from a human donor with severe aplastic anemia or a healthy control (not recorded which). CDR3s leave out the opening cysteine and the closing phenylalanine or tryptophan. Fields, in order: J gene, V gene, CDR3 protein.

J: TRBJ2-5
V: TRBV7-9
CDR3: ASSPPGGQPETQY

J: TRBJ2-7
V: TRBV7-9
CDR3: ASSLEYWGQGGEQY

J: TRBJ1-5
V: TRBV5-1
CDR3: ASSLVPGEKPQH

J: TRBJ2-5
V: TRBV5-1
CDR3: ASSLVGRQETQY

J: TRBJ1-5
V: TRBV19
CDR3: ASSTGHVLHQPQH

J: TRBJ2-3
V: TRBV5-1
CDR3: ASSSGTGDADTQY

J: TRBJ2-3
V: TRBV9
CDR3: ASSVGAGRIDTQY

J: TRBJ2-1
V: TRBV7-9
CDR3: ASRPSLPYNEQF

J: TRBJ1-4
V: TRBV24-1
CDR3: ATSDPTGPEKLF

J: TRBJ2-7
V: TRBV7-2
CDR3: ASSARGRTSYEQY

J: TRBJ2-1
V: TRBV7-6
CDR3: ASSSPGDEQF

J: TRBJ2-5
V: TRBV14
CDR3: ASSPSGLTQY

J: TRBJ2-3
V: TRBV12-3/TRBV12-4
CDR3: AGNLAGGRTDTQY

J: TRBJ2-1
V: TRBV9
CDR3: ASSVGGRGTGGRYNEQF

J: TRBJ1-6
V: TRBV29-1
CDR3: SVAWDGSPLH

J: TRBJ2-1
V: TRBV29-1
CDR3: SVVGGAELSYNEQF

J: TRBJ1-2
V: TRBV19
CDR3: ASSPPRPSNYGYT

J: TRBJ2-2
V: TRBV9
CDR3: ASRLAGINTGELF

J: TRBJ2-7
V: TRBV5-4
CDR3: ASSLSPTYEQY

J: TRBJ1-5
V: TRBV9
CDR3: ASSARDVNQPQH

J: TRBJ2-1
V: TRBV19
CDR3: ASRTSGNNEQF

J: TRBJ2-3
V: TRBV16
CDR3: ASSQSTGQGFPTDTQY

J: TRBJ1-1
V: TRBV7-9
CDR3: ASTSADTEAF

J: TRBJ1-6
V: TRBV6-1
CDR3: ASSEAWDRDSPLH

J: TRBJ1-1
V: TRBV7-9
CDR3: ASSYAGGRSTEAF

J: TRBJ1-6
V: TRBV20-1
CDR3: SARDRRGRSPLH

J: TRBJ2-3
V: TRBV7-3
CDR3: ASSLPQGGGTDTQY

J: TRBJ1-2
V: TRBV7-4
CDR3: ASSPPTPNYGYT

J: TRBJ2-2
V: TRBV20-1
CDR3: SAQGQGMSTGELF

J: TRBJ2-6
V: TRBV19
CDR3: ASSIGFSGANVLT

J: TRBJ2-7
V: TRBV12-3/TRBV12-4
CDR3: ASQRANLFEQY

J: TRBJ1-1
V: TRBV12-5
CDR3: ASNSGWTEAF

J: TRBJ1-5
V: TRBV4-3
CDR3: ASSQELDDRVYQPQH

J: TRBJ2-5
V: TRBV7-8
CDR3: ASSSMWETQY

J: TRBJ2-7
V: TRBV4-2
CDR3: ASSQDRSGRASWEQY

J: TRBJ1-2
V: TRBV20-1
CDR3: SAPAGGRMNGYT

J: TRBJ1-1
V: TRBV24-1
CDR3: ATSDLSGVTEAF

J: TRBJ2-5
V: TRBV11-2
CDR3: ASSLPGGGTQY

J: TRBJ2-1
V: TRBV24-1
CDR3: APPGGLAGAGEQF

J: TRBJ2-5
V: TRBV14
CDR3: ASSPWGVSGWEAQY

J: TRBJ2-2
V: TRBV2
CDR3: ASSVRTVLDGELF

J: TRBJ1-2
V: TRBV28
CDR3: ASSSRARGYT

J: TRBJ2-7
V: TRBV9
CDR3: ASSVATGEYEQY

J: TRBJ2-1
V: TRBV7-6
CDR3: ASSLELAGTYNEQF

J: TRBJ2-3
V: TRBV7-3
CDR3: ASSPTPAGGADTQY

J: TRBJ1-6
V: TRBV15
CDR3: ATSRDKGYGSPLH

J: TRBJ2-7
V: TRBV10-2
CDR3: ASSAWTAAYEQY

J: TRBJ2-7
V: TRBV5-1
CDR3: ASSLGASGRYEQY

J: TRBJ1-4
V: TRBV5-8
CDR3: ASSLGQALNIEKLF

J: TRBJ1-1
V: TRBV16
CDR3: ASSQPGTANTEAF

J: TRBJ1-2
V: TRBV6-1
CDR3: ASRRPSSDYGYT

J: TRBJ2-5
V: TRBV19
CDR3: ASSIVGGGREETQY

J: TRBJ2-3
V: TRBV29-1
CDR3: SVEGGDSSSTDTQY